The source of this T cell receptor beta chain is a study of T cells expressing NK-cell markers. TCRdb re-called the 5' RACE reads and catalogs CDR3 proteins one per entry, DNA excluded. Reported are about 550,000 distinct CDR3 sequences; the ten largest clones contain approximately 4%. Sequenced: blood T cells: a sorted CD56 or NKG2C T cell subset, CD4+ or CD8+ T cells, or bulk PBMC T cells (not recorded which). The TCR was taken from a man younger than 35 in good health.

CDR3: CASSQYQGMNTEAFF. The chain couples TRBV14 to TRBJ1-1; TCRdb reports TRBD1, a call that lacks DNA to check it against. Per the germline V gene, CDR1 is SGHDN and CDR2 is FVKESK. The CDR3 covers 15 residues.